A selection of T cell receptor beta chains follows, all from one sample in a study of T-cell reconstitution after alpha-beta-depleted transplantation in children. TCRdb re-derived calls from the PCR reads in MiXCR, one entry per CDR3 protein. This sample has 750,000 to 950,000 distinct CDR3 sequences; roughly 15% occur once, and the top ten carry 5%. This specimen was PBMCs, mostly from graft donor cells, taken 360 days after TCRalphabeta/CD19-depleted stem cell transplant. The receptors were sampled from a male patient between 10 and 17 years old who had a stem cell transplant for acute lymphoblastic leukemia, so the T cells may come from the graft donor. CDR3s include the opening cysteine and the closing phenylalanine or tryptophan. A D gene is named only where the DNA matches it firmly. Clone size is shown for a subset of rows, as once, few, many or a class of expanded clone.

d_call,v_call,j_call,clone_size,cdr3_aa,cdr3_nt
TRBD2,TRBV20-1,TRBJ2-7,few,CSALSGASPNSYEQYF,TGCAGTGCGCTAAGCGGGGCTTCACCCAACTCCTACGAGCAGTACTTC
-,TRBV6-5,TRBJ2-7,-,CASSYSIGQISYEQYF,TGTGCCAGCAGTTACTCGATCGGGCAGATCTCCTACGAGCAGTACTTC
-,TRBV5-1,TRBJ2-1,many,CASSLAINEQFF,TGCGCCAGCAGCTTGGCGATTAATGAGCAGTTCTTC
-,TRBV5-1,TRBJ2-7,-,CASRQQAEQYF,TGCGCCAGCCGCCAACAGGCGGAGCAGTACTTC
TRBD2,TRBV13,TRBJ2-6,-,CASSLAGVAGGPSGANVLTF,TGTGCCAGCAGCTTAGCAGGGGTAGCGGGAGGGCCCTCTGGGGCCAACGTCCTGACTTTC
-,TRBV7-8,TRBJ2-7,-,CASSLERDTRSYEQYF,TGTGCCAGCAGCTTAGAACGGGACACTAGGTCCTACGAGCAGTACTTC
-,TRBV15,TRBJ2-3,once,CATSRDLASNTDTQYF,TGTGCCACCAGCAGAGATCTGGCTAGCAATACAGATACGCAGTATTTT
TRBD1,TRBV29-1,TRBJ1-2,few,CSVGTGTGKGYTF,TGCAGCGTCGGAACCGGGACAGGGAAAGGCTACACCTTC
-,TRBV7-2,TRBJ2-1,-,CASSLLGLEGHEQFF,TGTGCCAGCAGCTTACTCGGCCTAGAAGGTCATGAGCAGTTCTTC
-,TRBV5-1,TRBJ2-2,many,CASSLTATGELFF,TGTGCCAGCAGCTTAACAGCCACCGGGGAGCTGTTTTTT
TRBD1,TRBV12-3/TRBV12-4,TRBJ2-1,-,CASKGARSYNEQFF,TGTGCCAGCAAGGGGGCAAGGTCCTACAATGAGCAGTTCTTC
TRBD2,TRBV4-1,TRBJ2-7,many,CASSHSGSSYEQYF,TGCGCCAGCAGCCACAGCGGGAGCTCCTACGAGCAGTACTTC
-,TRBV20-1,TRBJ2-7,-,CSSFIDKNSYEQYF,TGCAGTTCCTTTATCGACAAAAACTCCTACGAGCAGTACTTC
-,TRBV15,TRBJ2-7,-,CATSRDRGRQSSYEQYF,TGTGCCACCAGCAGAGATCGGGGCAGACAGAGCTCCTACGAGCAGTACTTC
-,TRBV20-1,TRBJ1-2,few,CSAEGHLGYTF,TGCAGTGCTGAAGGGCATTTGGGCTACACCTTC
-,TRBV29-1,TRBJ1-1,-,CSVVGRNTEAFF,TGCAGCGTTGTCGGCCGGAACACTGAAGCTTTCTTT
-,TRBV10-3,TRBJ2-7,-,CAISEGLRTYEQYF,TGTGCCATCAGTGAAGGGTTGAGAACCTACGAGCAGTACTTC
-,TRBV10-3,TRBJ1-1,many,CAISESMIMNTEAFF,TGTGCCATCAGTGAGTCAATGATCATGAACACTGAAGCTTTCTTT
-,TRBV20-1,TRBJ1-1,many,CSVTRPTGTEAFF,TGCAGTGTAACCCGACCCACGGGGACTGAAGCTTTCTTT
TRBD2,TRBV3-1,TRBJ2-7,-,CASSLHPGLADYF,TGTGCCAGCAGCTTACACCCGGGACTAGCGGACTACTTC
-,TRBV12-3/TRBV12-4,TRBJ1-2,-,CASSSLRSYGYTF,TGTGCCAGCAGTTCCCTCCGGTCCTATGGCTACACCTTC
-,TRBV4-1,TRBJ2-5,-,CASSQVLRVSEETQYF,TGCGCCAGCAGCCAAGTTCTGCGGGTTTCGGAGGAGACCCAGTACTTC
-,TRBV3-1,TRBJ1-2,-,CASSQGRIGGRDGYTF,TGTGCCAGCAGCCAAGGAAGGATCGGGGGGCGCGATGGCTACACCTTC
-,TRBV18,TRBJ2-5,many,CASTSGETQYF,TGTGCCAGCACCTCAGGGGAGACCCAGTACTTC
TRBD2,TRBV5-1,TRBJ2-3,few,CASSLGTSGTSTDTQYF,TGCGCCAGCAGCTTGGGGACTAGCGGGACTAGCACAGATACGCAGTATTTT
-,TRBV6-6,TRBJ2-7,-,CASSRQVQYEQYF,TGTGCCAGCAGTCGACAGGTGCAGTACGAGCAGTACTTC
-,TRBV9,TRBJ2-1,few,CASSPRPDSYNEQFF,TGTGCCAGCAGCCCCCGACCCGACTCCTACAATGAGCAGTTCTTC
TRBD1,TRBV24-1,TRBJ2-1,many,CATSDRDRGNNEQFF,TGTGCCACCAGTGATAGGGACAGGGGAAACAATGAGCAGTTCTTC
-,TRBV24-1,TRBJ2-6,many,CATSVSDSSGANVLTF,TGTGCCACCAGTGTCTCCGATAGCTCTGGGGCCAACGTCCTGACTTTC
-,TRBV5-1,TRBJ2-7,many,CASSFRDGSYEQYF,TGCGCCAGCAGCTTCCGAGACGGATCCTACGAGCAGTACTTC
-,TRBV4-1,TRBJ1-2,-,CASSQPSQGHYGYTF,TGCGCCAGCAGCCAACCATCACAGGGTCACTATGGCTACACCTTC
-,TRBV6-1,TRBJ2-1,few,CASQGRAYGEQFF,TGTGCCAGCCAGGGGAGGGCGTACGGTGAGCAGTTCTTC
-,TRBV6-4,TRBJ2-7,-,CASSPTELFTYEQYF,TGTGCCAGCAGTCCGACAGAACTTTTTACCTACGAGCAGTACTTC
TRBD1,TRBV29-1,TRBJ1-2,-,CSVVGTGTGGAYTF,TGCAGCGTTGTTGGGACCGGGACAGGGGGAGCCTACACCTTC